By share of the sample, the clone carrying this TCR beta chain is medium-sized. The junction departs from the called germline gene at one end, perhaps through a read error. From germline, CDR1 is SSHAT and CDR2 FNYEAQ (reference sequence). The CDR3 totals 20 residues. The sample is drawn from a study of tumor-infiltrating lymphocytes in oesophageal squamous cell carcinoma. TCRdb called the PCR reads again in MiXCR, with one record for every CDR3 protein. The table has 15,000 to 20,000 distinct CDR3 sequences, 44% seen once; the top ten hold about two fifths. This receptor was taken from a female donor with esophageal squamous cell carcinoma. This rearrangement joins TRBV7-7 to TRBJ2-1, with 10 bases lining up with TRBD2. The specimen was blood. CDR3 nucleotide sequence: TGTGCTAGCAGCAACACAATGACTAGCGGGCCCCTAAGCTCCTACAATGAGCAGTTCTTC. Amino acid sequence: CASSNTMTSGPLSSYNEQFF. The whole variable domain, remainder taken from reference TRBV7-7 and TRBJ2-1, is GAGVSQSPRYKVTKRGQDVTLRCDPISSHATLYWYQQALGQGPEFLTYFNYEAQPDKSGLPSDRFSAERPEGSISTLTIQRTEQRDSAMYRCASSNTMTSGPLSSYNEQFFGPGTRLTVL.